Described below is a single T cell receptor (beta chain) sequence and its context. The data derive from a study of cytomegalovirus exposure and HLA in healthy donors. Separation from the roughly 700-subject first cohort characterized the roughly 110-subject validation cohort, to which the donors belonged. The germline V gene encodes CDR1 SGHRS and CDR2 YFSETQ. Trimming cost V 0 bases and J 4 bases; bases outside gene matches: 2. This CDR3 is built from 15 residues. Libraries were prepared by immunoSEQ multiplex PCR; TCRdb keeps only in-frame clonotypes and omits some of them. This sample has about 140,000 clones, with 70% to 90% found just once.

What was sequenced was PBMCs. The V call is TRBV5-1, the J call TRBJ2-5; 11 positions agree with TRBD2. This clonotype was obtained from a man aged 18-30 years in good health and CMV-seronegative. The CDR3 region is CASSLALAGGETQYF. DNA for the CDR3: TGCGCCAGCAGCTTGGCCCTAGCGGGGGGAGAGACCCAGTACTTC.